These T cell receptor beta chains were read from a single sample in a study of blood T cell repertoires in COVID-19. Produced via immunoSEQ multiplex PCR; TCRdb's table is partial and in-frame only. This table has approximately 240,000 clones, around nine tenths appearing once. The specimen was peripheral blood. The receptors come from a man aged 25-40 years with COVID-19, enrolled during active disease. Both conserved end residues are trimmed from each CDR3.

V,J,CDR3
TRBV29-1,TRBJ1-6,SVKTGESPLH
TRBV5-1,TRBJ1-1,ASRQGENTEAF
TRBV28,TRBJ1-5,ASSSRGTGGLNQPQH
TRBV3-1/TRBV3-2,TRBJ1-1,ASSRQGARDTEAF
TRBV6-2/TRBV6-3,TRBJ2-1,ASSQTSGRYNEQF
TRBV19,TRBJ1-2,ASRVGYGYT
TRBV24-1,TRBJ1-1,ATRGQGTEAF
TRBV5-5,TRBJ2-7,ASSLALAGGPSYEQY
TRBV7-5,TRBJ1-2,VRSSWTGGGYGYT
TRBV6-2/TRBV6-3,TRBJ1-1,ASSYATGTGGPTEAF
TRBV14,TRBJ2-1,ASSQVGEGLAGVGEQF
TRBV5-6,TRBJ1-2,ASSSSGNYGYT
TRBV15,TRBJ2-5,ATSRSPDRGRETQY
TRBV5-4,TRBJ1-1,ASSLDGSTEAF
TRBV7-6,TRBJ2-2,ASSLGTDVAGELF
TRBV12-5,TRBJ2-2,ASGLVPAGDTGELF
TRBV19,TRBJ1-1,ASSIHPRDRGVTEAF
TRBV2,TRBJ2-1,ASSPGLAITYNEQF
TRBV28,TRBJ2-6,ASSLTGSGANVLT
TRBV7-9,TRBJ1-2,ASSLRGGEVPYGYT
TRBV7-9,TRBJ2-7,ASSFGQGAHEQY
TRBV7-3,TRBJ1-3,ASSFSGTEGGNTIY
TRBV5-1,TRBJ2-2,ASSRDRATGELF
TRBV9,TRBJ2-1,ASSAPGTSRNEQF